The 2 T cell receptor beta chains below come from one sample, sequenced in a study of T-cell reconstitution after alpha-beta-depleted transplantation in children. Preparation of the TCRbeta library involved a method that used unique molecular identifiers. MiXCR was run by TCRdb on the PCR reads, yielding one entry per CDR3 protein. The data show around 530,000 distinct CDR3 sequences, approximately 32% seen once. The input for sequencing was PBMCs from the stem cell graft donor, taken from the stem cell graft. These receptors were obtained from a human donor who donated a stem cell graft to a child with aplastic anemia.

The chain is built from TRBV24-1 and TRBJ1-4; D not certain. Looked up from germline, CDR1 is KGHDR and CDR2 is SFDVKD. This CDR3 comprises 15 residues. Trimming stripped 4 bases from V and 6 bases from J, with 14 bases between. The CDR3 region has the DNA TGTGCCACCAGTGACCCTTCGAGCCTTGATGAAAAACTGTTTTTT. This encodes CATSDPSSLDEKLFF.

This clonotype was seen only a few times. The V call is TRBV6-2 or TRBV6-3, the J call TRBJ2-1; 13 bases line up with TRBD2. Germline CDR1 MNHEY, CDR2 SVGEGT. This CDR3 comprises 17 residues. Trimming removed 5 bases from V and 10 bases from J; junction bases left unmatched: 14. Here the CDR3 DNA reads TGTGCCAGCAGTCTTTTCTTAAGGACTAGCGGGAGACGGGAGCAGTTCTTC. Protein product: CASSLFLRTSGRREQFF.